This T cell receptor (beta chain) was captured by sequencing in a study of shared clonotypes between healthy human individuals. Overall study context: Those who served as donors were a couple of women and three men between the ages of 18 and 49. General study points: Lower generation probabilities were found for non-shared clonotypes than for those shared by all four donors.

The deep-level immunoSEQ assay was used. Repertoires were generated with immunoSEQ multiplex PCR, while TCRdb's copy carries only in-frame clones and drops some. The sample lists roughly 850,000 clones; about 96% were seen once. As to this clone: Its specificity is not known.

The germline V gene has CDR1 MNHEY and CDR2 SMNVEV (reference sequence). The CDR3 contains 16 residues. V shed 0 bases and J shed 0 bases, with 12 bases lying between them. Naive CD8 cells, CD45RO-negative and positively selected for CCR7, excluded terminally differentiated effector memory CD45RA+ cells. The receptor was derived from a man aged 25-40 years in good health. V and J are TRBV27 and TRBJ2-7, with TRBD2 as a possible D gene (6 bases). Material for sequencing was naive CD8+ T cells sorted from blood. CDR3 in amino acids: CASSLSAGTYSYEQYF. The DNA of the CDR3 is TGTGCCAGCAGTTTATCCGCCGGGACTTACTCCTACGAGCAGTACTTC.